This record looks at one T cell receptor (beta chain) sequence and its context. All participating donors were Caucasian adults from Nashville, Tennessee. This entry belongs to a study of shared clonotypes between healthy human individuals. Study details: Researchers drew samples from two women and three men aged 18 to 49.

Only in-frame clones appear in the TCRdb table, and some are missing; sequencing was by immunoSEQ multiplex PCR. The sample contains about 490,000 clones, roughly four fifths of which appear only once. Input material: PBMCs. The sequence came from a middle-aged woman in good health. Some clones in this sample may be carry-over from other donors' samples.

The CDR3, as DNA: TGTGCCTGGAACAGGGAATATGGCTACACCTTC. Its protein is CAWNREYGYTF. The J gene is TRBJ1-2, the V gene TRBV30; weak D call: TRBD1 (6 bases). Germline V gene sequence: CDR1 GTSNPN, CDR2 SVGIG (reference sequence). V dropped 4 bases and J dropped 5 bases, with 8 bases sitting between them. The CDR3 has 11 amino acids.